This entry features one TCR beta chain sequence. This sample is drawn from a study of control samples from healthy donors and cancer patients. Sequencing used immunoSEQ multiplex PCR; TCRdb keeps in-frame clones, though not all of them. The table shows around 150,000 clones, with 94% occurring only once. The CDR3 has 14 residues. Germline CDR1 is SGHRS and CDR2 is YFSETQ. V was clipped by 0 bases and J by 0 bases, with 7 bases between them. What was sequenced was blood. This chain links TRBV5-1 with TRBJ2-7; D is unclear. The sequence was collected from a woman between 40 and 55 years old in good health. CDR3 nucleotide sequence: TGCGCCAGCAGCTTGGGGGTCAGCTCCTACGAGCAGTACTTC. Its protein is CASSLGVSSYEQYF.